This T cell receptor (beta chain) was retrieved from a study of blood T cell repertoires in COVID-19 (dated by TCRdb to between 2020 and 2021). Some background on the complete study: The collaborator samples originated in the United States, Italy and Spain and spanned the acute and convalescent phases of COVID-19. Where HLA class I and class II types were available, the types were taken from metadata supplied by the sample provider, not from assay-based typing. The samples were drawn from the first 160 participants of the ongoing ImmuneRACE study and from 950 to 1,500 subjects provided by 6 global collaborators. The repertoires were released in a freely available public database meant as a resource for research on the immune response to SARS-CoV-2. Deeply sampled blood TCRbeta repertoires from subjects exposed to, actively infected with, or recovered from COVID-19 were included in the dataset. A de-identified subject ID, COVID-19 status, age in years and sex were almost always included in the sample metadata. The material from the prospective study consisted of cDNA or gDNA derived from T cells, B-cell-depleted T cells, or PBMCs.

The immunoSEQ Assay, a bias-controlled multiplex PCR, was used to amplify TCRbeta CDR3 regions from genomic DNA. The paper's processing steps were these. Nucleated cell counts per sample were estimated from amplification of reference gene primers within the assay. To quantify the absolute abundance of each unique TCRbeta CDR3 rearrangement, sequence reads were collapsed and filtered. For each sample, productive Simpson clonality was calculated as the square root of Simpson's diversity index over productive rearrangements. The source is immuneACCESS, and TCRdb retained only in-frame sequences with V and J called. Part of the clones is not carried over; for the studies checked, unresolved V genes explain less than half of this, and the remainder is unexplained. V, J and clone size reflect that table, while D and trimming were determined from the DNA. The sample data list approximately 45,000 clones, and approximately 70% of these were observed just once. Together, the top ten hold about three fifths of the sample.

What the authors observed across the whole study: Clinical and demographic metadata were provided uncurated, with the amount varying by source and participant.

This clone was seen a single time. Its antigen is unknown. Base qualities are not at hand, and no much larger clone is one base apart. Each collaborating institution followed its own protocols to collect whole blood in K2EDTA tubes. For TCRbeta analysis, collaborator samples were shipped as frozen whole blood, as isolated PBMCs, or as DNA extracted from either sample type. The sequence was obtained from an older man with acute or convalescent COVID-19. Sequenced material: peripheral blood.

The sequenced DNA: TGTGCCAGCAGGGGACTAGCGGGAGGGGATGAGCAGTTCTTC. Its amino acids are CASRGLAGGDEQFF. This chain joins TRBV7-2 to TRBJ2-1, with 16 bases matching TRBD2. From V the trimming removes 6 bases and from J it removes 8 bases, while the gene matches leave 1 base of the junction unaccounted for. The CDR3 runs 14 amino acids, cysteine and phenylalanine included. The read is trimmed to its CDR3 DNA, 42 bases read in frame from base 1. CDR1 is given as SGHTA and CDR2 as FQGNSA, both from the germline V gene.